This TCR beta chain was recorded in a study of blood T cells in healthy people across ages. Study-wide context: About one barcoded beta molecule per two T cells was the capture yield of template switching.

This clonotype has just a few counts. The CDR3 length is 16 residues. Germline CDR1 is DFQATT and CDR2 is SNEGSKA (reference sequence). V trimming: 0 bases; J trimming: 0 bases; junction bases outside the gene matches: 4. Through a sample-barcoded 5' primer and a J-beta primer mix, a second PCR was run for about 6 to 12 cycles. TCRdb ran MiXCR on the 5' RACE reads and lists one entry per CDR3 protein. The sample holds some 940,000 distinct CDR3 sequences; 25% to 30% are singletons and the top ten take about a tenth. The sample was also linked to a second study, of T cells of mothers and their children. Per that study: At a rate of approximately 1.4 ug per 15 ul, cDNA synthesis received all of the extracted RNA. Sequencing got over 8 million TCR beta CDR3 reads from each mother and several million from each child.

The sample taken for sequencing was blood. The chain uses TRBV20-1 and TRBJ2-2, with 7 bases fitting TRBD2. This receptor was taken from a woman aged 40-49 years in good health. The CDR3, as DNA: TGCAGTGCTAGAGATCCCCTAGCGGCGAACACCGGGGAGCTGTTTTTT. Translation gives CSARDPLAANTGELFF.